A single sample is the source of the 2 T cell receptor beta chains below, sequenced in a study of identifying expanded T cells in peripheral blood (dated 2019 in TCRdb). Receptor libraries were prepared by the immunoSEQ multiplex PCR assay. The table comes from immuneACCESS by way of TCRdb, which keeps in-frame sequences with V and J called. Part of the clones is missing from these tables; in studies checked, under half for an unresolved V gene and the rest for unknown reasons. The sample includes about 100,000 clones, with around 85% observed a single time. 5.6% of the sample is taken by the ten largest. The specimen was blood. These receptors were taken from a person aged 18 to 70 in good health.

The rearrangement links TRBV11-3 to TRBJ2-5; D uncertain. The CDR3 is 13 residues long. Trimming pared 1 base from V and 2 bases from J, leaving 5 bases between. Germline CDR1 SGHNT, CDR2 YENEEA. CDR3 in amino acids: CASSLAQQETQYF. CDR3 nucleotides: TGTGCCAGCAGCTTAGCGCAGCAAGAGACCCAGTACTTC. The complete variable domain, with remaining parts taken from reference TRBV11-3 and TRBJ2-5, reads EAGVVQSPRYKIIEKKQPVAFWCNPISGHNTLYWYLQNLGQGPELLIRYENEEAVDDSQLPKDRFSAERLKGVDSTLKIQPAELGDSAVYLCASSLAQQETQYFGPGTRLLVL.

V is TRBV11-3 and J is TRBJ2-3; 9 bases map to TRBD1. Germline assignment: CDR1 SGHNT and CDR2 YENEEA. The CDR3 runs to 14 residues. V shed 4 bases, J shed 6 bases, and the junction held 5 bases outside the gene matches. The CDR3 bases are TGTGCCAGCAGCTCCGGACAGGGGTGGGATACGCAGTATTTT. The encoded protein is CASSSGQGWDTQYF.